The subject of this entry is one T cell receptor (beta chain). Produced via immunoSEQ multiplex PCR; TCRdb's table is partial and in-frame only. This table holds some 80,000 clones, 88% found once. V lost 6 bases, J lost 4 bases, and 7 bases stayed unmatched. Germline assignment: CDR1 SQVTM and CDR2 ANQGSEA. The CDR3 covers 13 residues. The sample originates from a study of blood T cell repertoires in COVID-19. This TCR was sampled from a human donor in a cohort sampled during active COVID-19. This chain uses TRBV29-1 with TRBJ2-7; 9 bases match TRBD1. Sequencing was done on a sample of peripheral blood. The CDR3 DNA reads TGCAGCGTAGTGACAGGGGGGAGGTACGAGCAGTACTTC. Protein: CSVVTGGRYEQYF.